This T cell receptor (beta chain) was recovered during a study of shared clonotypes between healthy human individuals. Of note for this clone: The antigen is undetermined.

The authors distributed each subset's genomic DNA evenly over several immunoSEQ plates. Each PCR replicate from the sorted subsets contained about 200 ng DNA, which is some 30,000 T cell genomes. Profiling relied on immunoSEQ multiplex PCR, and the TCRdb table lists in-frame clones only, not all of them. The table lists 2 million to 2.5 million clones, about 92% of them singletons. General study points: Relative to their counterparts shared across all four donors, non-shared clonotypes exhibited diminished generation probabilities.

V dropped 2 bases and J dropped 5; count of bases not matched to a gene: 10. From germline, CDR1 is SGHAT and CDR2 FQNNGV. The CDR3 contains 18 residues. The sample consisted of naive CD4+ T cells from PBMCs. Stated subset: CD45RA+ positively selected. This receptor was taken from a man between 18 and 29 years old in good health. Some clones in this sample may be carry-over from other donors' samples. The J gene is TRBJ2-2, the V gene TRBV11-2; 11 bases agree with TRBD2. CDR3: CASSLPFRPSGGTGELFF. The CDR3 coding sequence is TGTGCCAGCAGCTTACCATTTCGTCCTAGCGGGGGGACCGGGGAGCTGTTTTTT.